What follows are 25 T cell receptor beta chains derived from one specimen sequenced in a study of PD-L1 blockade in urothelial cancer. Profiling relied on immunoSEQ multiplex PCR, and the TCRdb table lists in-frame clones only, not all of them. The data show 35,000 to 55,000 clones, approximately 78% seen once. The specimen was PBMCs, collected around atezolizumab (anti-PD-L1) treatment. Every receptor here comes from a man in his sixties or seventies with urothelial cancer.

V gene TRBV19 combines with J gene TRBJ1-5; D ambiguous. Germline-derived CDR1 and CDR2 are LNHDA and SQIVND (reference sequence). Trimming took 5 bases from V and 4 from J, leaving 9 bases between them. The CDR3 has 13 amino acids. CDR3 coding DNA: TGTGCCAGTAGTTCACAGAGTAATCAGCCCCAGCATTTT. Translation gives CASSSQSNQPQHF.

V gene TRBV11-1 combines with J gene TRBJ2-7, with 12 positions matching TRBD1. This CDR3 contains 13 residues. V dropped 3 bases and J dropped 12; count of bases not matched to a gene: 6. The germline V gene encodes CDR1 SGHAT and CDR2 FQDESV (reference sequence). The CDR3: CASSFPGQGASYF. The CDR3 bases are TGTGCCAGCAGCTTCCCGGGACAGGGGGCTTCGTACTTC.

The rearrangement joins TRBV5-5 to TRBJ2-3; 7 bases align to TRBD2. The CDR3 has 15 residues. After removal of 7 bases from V and 4 bases from J, the junction contained 12 bases not matched to a gene. Germline CDR1 is SGHKS and CDR2 is YYEKEE (reference sequence). The CDR3 sequence: CASVPGGTTADTQYF. CDR3 bases: TGTGCCAGCGTTCCTGGCGGGACTACGGCAGATACGCAGTATTTT.

This chain links TRBV6-5 with TRBJ2-3; D is possibly TRBD1 (6 bases). The germline V gene has CDR1 MNHEY and CDR2 SVGAGI. The V gene lost 6 bases and the J gene lost 9 bases, with 16 bases spanning the gap. CDR3 length: 13 residues. CDR3 nucleotides: TGTGCCAGCAGAAAGACAGGTTCAGGGACGCAGTATTTT. Translation: CASRKTGSGTQYF.

This sequence joins TRBV19 and TRBJ2-3; D is possibly TRBD1 (6 bases). The CDR3 is 15 amino acids. Germline V gives CDR1 LNHDA, CDR2 SQIVND (reference sequence). Trimming took off 2 bases at V and 5 bases at J, with 14 bases between the two ends. The CDR3 is CASSISQGLLDTQYF. The CDR3 bases are TGTGCCAGTAGTATAAGTCAGGGGCTGCTAGATACGCAGTATTTT.

This clone appeared once. V and J are TRBV29-1 and TRBJ1-1; D is uncertain. Trimming removed 5 bases from V and 0 bases from J, with 10 bases in between. The CDR3 loop spans 13 amino acids. CDR1 SQVTM and CDR2 ANQGSEA come from the germline V gene. CDR3 protein: CSVRTGMNTEAFF. The DNA of the CDR3 is TGCAGCGTTCGGACGGGGATGAACACTGAAGCTTTCTTT.

The count of this clone is one. The chain recombines TRBV5-6 with TRBJ2-3; 13 bases are a match to TRBD2. The V gene's germline CDR1 is SGHDT and CDR2 YYEEEE. This CDR3 comprises 16 residues. V gave up 2 bases and J gave up 7 bases; unmatched junction bases: 7. CDR3 protein: CASSLGTSGALNTQYF. DNA of the CDR3: TGTGCCAGCAGCTTAGGGACTAGCGGGGCGCTAAATACGCAGTATTTT.

V usage is TRBV11-2 and J usage is TRBJ2-1, with D hard to call. V was clipped by 4 bases and J by 2 bases, with 9 bases between them. This CDR3 region has 14 residues. Germline V CDR1 and CDR2: SGHAT, FQNNGV. The CDR3 is CASSSVVTYNEQFF. CDR3 DNA sequence: TGTGCCAGCAGCTCGGTGGTTACCTACAATGAGCAGTTCTTC.

V usage is TRBV6-1 and J usage is TRBJ2-1; TRBD2 matches at 8 bases. Unmatched junction bases numbered 11, after V lost 5 bases and J lost 8 bases. The CDR3 is made up of 15 amino acids. Germline V gives CDR1 MNHNS, CDR2 SASEGT. The CDR3 loop is CASSLTSGVGDEQFF. The CDR3 DNA reads TGTGCCAGCAGTTTAACTAGCGGTGTGGGCGATGAGCAGTTCTTC.

The rearrangement uses TRBV5-7 and TRBJ2-2; possibly TRBD2 for D (6 bases). TRBV5-7 is recorded as an ORF, its role being uncertain. Trimming left V 2 bases short and J 6 bases short, with 14 bases between. The CDR3 spans 15 residues. CDR3: CASSFLARDSGELFF. The CDR3 DNA sequence: TGTGCCAGCAGCTTTTTGGCCAGGGACTCCGGGGAGCTGTTTTTT.

The V and J genes are TRBV5-1 and TRBJ1-2, with unresolved D. The germline V gene has CDR1 SGHRS and CDR2 YFSETQ. This CDR3 spans 14 amino acids. Trimming removed 0 bases from V and 5 bases from J, with 11 bases in between. The CDR3 DNA sequence: TGCGCCAGCAGCTTGGAAGGTCAGACTTATGGCTACACCTTC. Its protein product is CASSLEGQTYGYTF.

The rearrangement uses TRBV7-9 and TRBJ2-3; possible D gene TRBD2, 6 bases. The germline V gene has CDR1 SEHNR and CDR2 FQNEAQ (reference sequence). The CDR3 totals 14 residues. Trimming pared 8 bases from V and 2 bases from J, leaving 14 bases between. The CDR3 coding sequence is TGTGCCAGCCTCAGGGACTCCCACACAGATACGCAGTATTTT. Its protein product is CASLRDSHTDTQYF.

J is TRBJ2-3 and V is TRBV19, with 8 bases identical to TRBD1. V was pared by 6 bases and J by 4 bases, with 9 bases of the junction left unmatched. In germline, CDR1 is LNHDA, CDR2 SQIVND (reference sequence). The CDR3 runs to 15 residues. CDR3 sequence: CASRPSGGASDTQYF. CDR3 nucleotides: TGTGCCAGTAGACCCTCAGGGGGCGCATCAGATACGCAGTATTTT.

The rearrangement joins TRBV5-1 to TRBJ2-7; no reliable D call. Trimming shortened V by 5 bases and J by 1 base, and 10 bases separated the two germline ends. This CDR3 spans 13 amino acids. In germline, CDR1 is SGHRS, CDR2 YFSETQ. CDR3 sequence reads: CASRTRVSYEQYF. The CDR3 region has the DNA TGCGCCAGCAGAACCCGGGTATCCTACGAGCAGTACTTC.

This chain joins TRBV7-9 and TRBJ1-2; TRBD1 matches at 10 bases. The CDR3 spans 15 residues. V was pared by 0 bases and J by 7 bases, with 5 bases of the junction left unmatched. CDR1 is SEHNR and CDR2 is FQNEAQ in the germline V gene (reference sequence). DNA of the CDR3: TGTGCCAGCAGCTTAGCAGGGGGACAGGGGTCTGGCTACACCTTC. It codes for CASSLAGGQGSGYTF.

The chain uses TRBV7-9 and TRBJ2-3; the D gene is possibly TRBD2 (7 bases). Germline V gives CDR1 SEHNR, CDR2 FQNEAQ (reference sequence). CDR3 length: 17 residues. V was cut by 5 bases and J by 0 bases, with 18 bases left in between. The CDR3 sequence is CASSPHGGQGSTDTQYF. As DNA, the CDR3 is TGTGCCAGCAGCCCCCACGGGGGGCAGGGTAGCACAGATACGCAGTATTTT.

This sequence joins TRBV19 and TRBJ1-2; D is uncertain. V gave up 7 bases and J gave up 5 bases, with 14 bases separating them. The CDR3 sequence is 13 residues long. Germline-derived CDR1 and CDR2 are LNHDA and SQIVND (reference sequence). CDR3 sequence (DNA): TGTGCCAGTACCCAGAGCTCGGGATATGGCTACACCTTC. This sequence encodes CASTQSSGYGYTF.

This clone was counted once. V and J are TRBV7-6 and TRBJ2-7, with 11 bases identical to TRBD2. CDR1 SGHVS and CDR2 FNYEAQ come from the germline V gene. The CDR3 runs to 15 residues. With 5 bases clipped from V and 3 bases from J, the junction kept 6 bases outside the gene matches. The CDR3 region is CASSPTSGSVYEQYF. CDR3 in DNA: TGTGCCAGCAGCCCCACTAGCGGGAGTGTCTACGAGCAGTACTTC.

The chain couples TRBV11-3 to TRBJ2-3; 8 bases are shared with TRBD2. CDR3 length: 14 amino acids. V was clipped by 4 bases and J by 6 bases; unmatched bases: 6. CDR1 and CDR2 (germline): SGHNT, YENEEA. CDR3 loop: CASSSRTSLDTQYF. The DNA of the CDR3 is TGTGCCAGCAGCTCGAGGACTAGCTTGGATACGCAGTATTTT.

DNA of the CDR3: TGCGCCAGCAGCCAAGAGGTTCGGACTCCCTACGAGCAGTACTTC. Translated: CASSQEVRTPYEQYF. The V and J genes are TRBV4-1 and TRBJ2-7; tentative D call: TRBD2 (5 bases). V dropped 0 bases and J dropped 2 bases, with 11 bases sitting between them. The germline CDR1 and CDR2 sequences are MGHRA and YSYEKL. The CDR3 runs to 15 residues.

The chain employs TRBV7-2 and TRBJ2-1; 7 positions match TRBD1. Germline V gene data show CDR1 as SGHTA and CDR2 as FQGNSA. The CDR3 loop spans 16 amino acids. Trimming cost V 4 bases and J 2 bases; bases outside gene matches: 8. The CDR3 sequence: CASSSSGQLTYNEQFF. In DNA, the CDR3 is TGTGCCAGCAGCTCGTCGGGACAGTTAACCTACAATGAGCAGTTCTTC.

J is TRBJ2-7 and V is TRBV6-5, with a weak D call TRBD2 (5 bases). Deletions cut 8 bases from V and 4 bases from J, with 18 bases between. The CDR3 has 14 residues. Per the germline V gene, CDR1 is MNHEY and CDR2 is SVGAGI. Here the CDR3 reads CASRLTWLAYEQYF. CDR3 in DNA: TGTGCCAGCCGTCTCACGTGGCTAGCTTACGAGCAGTACTTC.

CDR3 amino acids: CASSLAENPFQPQHF. CDR3 coding DNA: TGTGCCAGCAGCTTGGCCGAGAATCCTTTCCAGCCCCAGCATTTT. The rearrangement joins TRBV5-4 to TRBJ1-5, with D uncertain. This CDR3 is built from 15 residues. Trimming pared 0 bases from V and 7 bases from J, leaving 14 bases between. Germline CDR1 reads SGHNT; CDR2 reads YYREEE (reference sequence).

The V and J genes are TRBV19 and TRBJ2-3, with TRBD2 matching over 9 bases. After removal of 7 bases from V and 4 bases from J, the junction contained 9 bases not matched to a gene. The CDR3 contains 15 residues. CDR1 LNHDA and CDR2 SQIVND come from the germline V gene (reference sequence). The chain's CDR3 is CASISREGPSDTQYF. DNA for the CDR3: TGTGCCAGTATCTCGCGGGAGGGCCCGTCAGATACGCAGTATTTT.

The rearrangement uses TRBV7-8 and TRBJ2-5, with a weak D call TRBD1 (7 bases). CDR3 length equals 17 residues. Germline assignment: CDR1 SGHVS and CDR2 FQNEAQ. V was shortened by 5 bases and J by 5 bases, with 24 bases between the two germline ends. The CDR3 sequence is CASSLVWVTGTRETQYF. In DNA, the CDR3 is TGTGCCAGCAGCCTAGTATGGGTGACAGGGACTCGGGAGACCCAGTACTTC.